Sequencing of this TCR beta chain was carried out in a study of control samples from healthy donors and cancer patients. Profiling relied on immunoSEQ multiplex PCR, and the TCRdb table lists in-frame clones only, not all of them. The data contain roughly 63,000 clones, around 90% of them seen just once; the ten biggest clones take up around 5.4%. This TCR was recovered from a man aged 55 to 69 with colorectal cancer. Sequencing was done on a sample of PBMCs.

The CDR3 sequence is CASRRGRGQGRTSYTGELFF. CDR3 DNA: TGTGCCAGTAGGCGGGGACGGGGGCAGGGGCGGACCTCATACACCGGGGAGCTGTTTTTT. The chain couples TRBV19 to TRBJ2-2; D may match TRBD1 or TRBD2 (6 bases each). CDR1 is LNHDA and CDR2 is SQIVND in the germline V gene (reference sequence). V shed 6 bases and J shed 3 bases, with 29 bases lying between them. The CDR3 loop spans 20 amino acids.